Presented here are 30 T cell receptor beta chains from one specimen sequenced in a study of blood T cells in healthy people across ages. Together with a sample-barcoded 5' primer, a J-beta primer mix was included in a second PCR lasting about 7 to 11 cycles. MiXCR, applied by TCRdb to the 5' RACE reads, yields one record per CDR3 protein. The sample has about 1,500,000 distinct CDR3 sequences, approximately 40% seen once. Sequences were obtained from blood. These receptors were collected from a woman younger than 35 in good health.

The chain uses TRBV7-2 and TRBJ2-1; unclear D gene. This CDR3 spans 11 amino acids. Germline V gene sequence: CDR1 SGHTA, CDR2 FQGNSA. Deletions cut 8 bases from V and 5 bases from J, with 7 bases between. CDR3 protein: CASRQDNEQFF. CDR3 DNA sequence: TGTGCCAGCCGCCAGGACAATGAGCAGTTCTTC. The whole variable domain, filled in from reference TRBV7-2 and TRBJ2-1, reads GAGVSQSPSNKVTEKGKDVELRCDPISGHTALYWYRQSLGQGLEFLIYFQGNSAPDKSGLPSDRFSAERTGGSVSTLTIQRTQQEDSAVYLCASRQDNEQFFGPGTRLTVL.

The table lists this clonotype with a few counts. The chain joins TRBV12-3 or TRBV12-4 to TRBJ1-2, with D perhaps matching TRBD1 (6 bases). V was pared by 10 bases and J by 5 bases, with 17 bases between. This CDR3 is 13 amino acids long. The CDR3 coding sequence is TGTGCCACCGTTAGGGGGGGCTGGTATGGCTACACCTTC. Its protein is CATVRGGWYGYTF.

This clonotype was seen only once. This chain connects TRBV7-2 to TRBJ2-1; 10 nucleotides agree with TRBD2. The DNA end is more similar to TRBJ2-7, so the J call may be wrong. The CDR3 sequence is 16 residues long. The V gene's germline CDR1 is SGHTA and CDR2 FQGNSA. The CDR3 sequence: CASSSGLAVSYNEQYF. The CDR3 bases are TGTGCCAGCAGCTCCGGACTAGCGGTCTCCTACAATGAGCAGTACTTC.

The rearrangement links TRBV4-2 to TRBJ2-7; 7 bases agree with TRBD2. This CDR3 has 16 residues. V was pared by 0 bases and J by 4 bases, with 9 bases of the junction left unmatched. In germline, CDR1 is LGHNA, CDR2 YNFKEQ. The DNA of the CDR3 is TGTGCCAGCAGCCAAGATCGACTAGCCCGGTTTTACGAGCAGTACTTC. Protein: CASSQDRLARFYEQYF.

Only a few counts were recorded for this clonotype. The chain's CDR3 is CASGRTVATEAFF. In nucleotides, the CDR3 is TGTGCCAGCGGCCGGACAGTGGCCACTGAAGCTTTCTTT. The chain employs TRBV6-6 and TRBJ1-1, with D perhaps matching TRBD1 (6 bases). The germline V gene encodes CDR1 MNHNY and CDR2 SVGAGI (reference sequence). The V end was cut by 8 bases, the J end by 4 bases, with 14 bases between. The CDR3 is 13 amino acids.

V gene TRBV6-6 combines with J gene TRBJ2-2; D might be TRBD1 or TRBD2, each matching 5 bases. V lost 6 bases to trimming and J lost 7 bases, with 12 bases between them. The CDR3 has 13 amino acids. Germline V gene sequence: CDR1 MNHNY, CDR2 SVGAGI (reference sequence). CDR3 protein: CASSPLGDGELFF. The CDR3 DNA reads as TGTGCCAGCAGCCCCTTGGGGGACGGGGAGCTGTTTTTT.

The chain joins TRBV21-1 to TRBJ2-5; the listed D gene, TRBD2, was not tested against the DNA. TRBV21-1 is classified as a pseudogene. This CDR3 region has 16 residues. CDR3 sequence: CASTGLAWERRGTQYF. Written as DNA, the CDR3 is TGTGCCAGCACGGGACTAGCGTGGGAGAGGCGAGGGACCCAGTACTTC.

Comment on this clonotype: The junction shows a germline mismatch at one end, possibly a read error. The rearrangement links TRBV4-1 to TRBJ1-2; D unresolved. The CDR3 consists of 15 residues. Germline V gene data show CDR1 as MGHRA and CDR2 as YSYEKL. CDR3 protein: CASSQDAETYYGDTF. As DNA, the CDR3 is TGCGCTAGCAGCCAAGATGCCGAAACGTACTATGGCGACACCTTC.

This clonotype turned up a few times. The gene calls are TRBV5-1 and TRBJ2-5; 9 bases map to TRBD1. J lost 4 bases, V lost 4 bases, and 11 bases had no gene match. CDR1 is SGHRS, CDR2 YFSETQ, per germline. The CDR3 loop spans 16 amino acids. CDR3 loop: CASSPYGDREGETQYF. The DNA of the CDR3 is TGCGCCAGCAGCCCATACGGGGACAGGGAAGGAGAGACCCAGTACTTC.

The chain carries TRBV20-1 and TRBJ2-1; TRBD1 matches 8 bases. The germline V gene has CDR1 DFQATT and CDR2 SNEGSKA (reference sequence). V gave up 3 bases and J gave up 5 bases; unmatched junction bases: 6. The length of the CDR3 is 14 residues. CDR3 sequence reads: CSARLDRGDNEQFF. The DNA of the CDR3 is TGCAGTGCTAGGTTAGACAGGGGCGACAATGAGCAGTTCTTC.

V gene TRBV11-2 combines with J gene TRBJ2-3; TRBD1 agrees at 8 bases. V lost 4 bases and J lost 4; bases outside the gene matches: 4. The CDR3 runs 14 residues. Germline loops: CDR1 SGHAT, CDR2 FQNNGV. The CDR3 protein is CASSWGQVPDTQYF. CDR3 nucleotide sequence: TGTGCCAGCAGCTGGGGACAGGTTCCAGATACGCAGTATTTT.

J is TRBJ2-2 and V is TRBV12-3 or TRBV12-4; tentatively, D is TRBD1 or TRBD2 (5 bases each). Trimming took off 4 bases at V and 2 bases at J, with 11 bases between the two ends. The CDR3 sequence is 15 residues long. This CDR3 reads CASSSAGTNTGELFF. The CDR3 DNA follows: TGTGCCAGCAGTTCGGCCGGGACCAACACCGGGGAGCTGTTTTTT.

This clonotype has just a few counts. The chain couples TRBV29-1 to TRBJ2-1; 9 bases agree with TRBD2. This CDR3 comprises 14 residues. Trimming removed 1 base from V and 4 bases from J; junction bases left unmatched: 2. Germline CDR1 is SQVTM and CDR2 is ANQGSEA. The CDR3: CSVEGTSVYNEQFF. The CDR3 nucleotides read TGCAGCGTTGAAGGGACTAGCGTTTACAATGAGCAGTTCTTC.

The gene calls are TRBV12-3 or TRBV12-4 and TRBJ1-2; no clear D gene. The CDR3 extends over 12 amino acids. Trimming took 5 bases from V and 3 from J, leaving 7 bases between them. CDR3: CASSEIHYGYTF. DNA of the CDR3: TGTGCCAGCAGTGAGATTCACTATGGCTACACCTTC.

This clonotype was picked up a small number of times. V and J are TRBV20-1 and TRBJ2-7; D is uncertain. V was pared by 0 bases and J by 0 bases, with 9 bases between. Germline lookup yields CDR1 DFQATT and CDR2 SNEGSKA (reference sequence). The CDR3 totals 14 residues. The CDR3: CSARDGHVSYEQYF. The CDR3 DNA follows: TGCAGTGCTAGAGACGGCCACGTCTCCTACGAGCAGTACTTC.

The CDR3 DNA sequence: TGTGCCAGCAGCTTAGCTGGGGGGGCGCGCGGCGGGGAGCTGTTTTTT. Translated: CASSLAGGARGGELFF. The chain combines TRBV7-7 with TRBJ2-2; a weak D match, TRBD2 (7 bases). The CDR3 runs to 16 residues. Germline CDR1 and CDR2: SSHAT and FNYEAQ (reference sequence). The V and J ends lost 0 bases and 7 bases respectively, with 15 bases between them.

The CDR3 sequence is CASIPAGSQGGAKNIQYF. CDR3 sequence (DNA): TGTGCCAGCATCCCTGCTGGGTCACAGGGGGGGGCCAAAAACATTCAGTACTTC. The rearrangement joins TRBV28 to TRBJ2-4; D possibly corresponds to TRBD1 (8 bases). Trimming left V 7 bases short and J 1 base short, with 23 bases between. There are 18 residues in the CDR3. CDR1 is MDHEN and CDR2 is SYDVKM in the germline V gene.

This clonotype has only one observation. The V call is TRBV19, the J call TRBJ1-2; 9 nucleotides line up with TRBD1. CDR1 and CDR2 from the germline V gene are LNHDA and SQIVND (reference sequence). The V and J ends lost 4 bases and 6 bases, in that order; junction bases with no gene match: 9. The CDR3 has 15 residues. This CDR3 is CASSSPGTGNHGYTF. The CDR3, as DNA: TGTGCCAGTAGTAGTCCCGGGACAGGGAACCATGGCTACACCTTC. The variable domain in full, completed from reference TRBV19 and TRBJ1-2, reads DGGITQSPKYLFRKEGQNVTLSCEQNLNHDAMYWYRQDPGQGLRLIYYSQIVNDFQKGDIAEGYSVSREKKESFPLTVTSAQKNPTAFYLCASSSPGTGNHGYTFGSGTRLTVV.

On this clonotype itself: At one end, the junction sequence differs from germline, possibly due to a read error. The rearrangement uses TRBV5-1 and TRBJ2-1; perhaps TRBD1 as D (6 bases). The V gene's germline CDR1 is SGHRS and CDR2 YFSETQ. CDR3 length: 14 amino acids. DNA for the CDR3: TGCGCCAGCGGTACAGGGAGCTCCTGCAATGAGCAGTTCTTC. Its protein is CASGTGSSCNEQFF.

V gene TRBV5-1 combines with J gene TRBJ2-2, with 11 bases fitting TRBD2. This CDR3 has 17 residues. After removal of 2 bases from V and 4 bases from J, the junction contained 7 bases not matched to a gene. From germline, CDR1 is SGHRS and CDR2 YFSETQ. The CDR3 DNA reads TGCGCCAGCAGCTTAACTAGCGGGAGTGTAGGCACCGGGGAGCTGTTTTTT. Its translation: CASSLTSGSVGTGELFF.

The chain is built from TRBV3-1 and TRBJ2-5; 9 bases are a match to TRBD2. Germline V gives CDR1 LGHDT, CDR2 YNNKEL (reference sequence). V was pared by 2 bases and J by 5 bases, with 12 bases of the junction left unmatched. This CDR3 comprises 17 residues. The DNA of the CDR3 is TGTGCCAGCAGCCAACAGGCAGGCGGGAGGGTTCGGGAGACCCAGTACTTC. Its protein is CASSQQAGGRVRETQYF.

CDR3 sequence: CASSLNVAKNIQYF. The DNA for the CDR3 is TGTGCCAGCAGCTTAAACGTAGCCAAAAACATTCAGTACTTC. The V call is TRBV11-2, the J call TRBJ2-4; D gene ambiguous. The CDR3 has 14 residues. Germline V CDR1 and CDR2: SGHAT, FQNNGV. V was cut by 2 bases and J by 0 bases, with 5 bases left in between.

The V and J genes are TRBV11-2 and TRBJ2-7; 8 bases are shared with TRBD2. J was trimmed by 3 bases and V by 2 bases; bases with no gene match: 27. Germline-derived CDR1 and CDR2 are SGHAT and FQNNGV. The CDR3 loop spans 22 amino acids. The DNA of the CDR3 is TGTGCCAGCAGCTTAATGCGACTCCCCCCGGCCTCCCTAGCGGGCGGGTACTACGAGCAGTACTTC. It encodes CASSLMRLPPASLAGGYYEQYF.

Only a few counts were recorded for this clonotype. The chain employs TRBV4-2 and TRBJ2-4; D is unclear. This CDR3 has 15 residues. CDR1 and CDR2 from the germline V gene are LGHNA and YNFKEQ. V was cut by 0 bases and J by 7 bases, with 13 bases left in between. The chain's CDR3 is CASSQDTGQANIQYF. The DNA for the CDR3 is TGTGCCAGCAGCCAAGATACCGGGCAGGCCAACATTCAGTACTTC.

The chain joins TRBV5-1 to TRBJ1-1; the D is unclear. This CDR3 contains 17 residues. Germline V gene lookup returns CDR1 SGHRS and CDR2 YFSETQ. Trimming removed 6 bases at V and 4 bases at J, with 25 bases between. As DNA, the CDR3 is TGCGCCAGCAACTTACTCCCGGACGGGATCGAGGGCACTGAAGCTTTCTTT. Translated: CASNLLPDGIEGTEAFF.

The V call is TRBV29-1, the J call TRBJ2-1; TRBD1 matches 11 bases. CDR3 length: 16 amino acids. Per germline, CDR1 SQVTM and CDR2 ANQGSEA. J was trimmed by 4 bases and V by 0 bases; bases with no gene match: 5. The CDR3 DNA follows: TGCAGCGTTGAAGATCCGGACAGGGGGCTATACAATGAGCAGTTCTTC. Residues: CSVEDPDRGLYNEQFF.

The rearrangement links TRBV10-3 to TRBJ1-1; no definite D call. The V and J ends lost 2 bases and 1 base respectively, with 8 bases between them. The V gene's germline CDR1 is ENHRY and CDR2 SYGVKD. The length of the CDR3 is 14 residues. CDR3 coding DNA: TGTGCCATCAGTGAGGGAAACCAGAACACTGAAGCTTTCTTT. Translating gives CAISEGNQNTEAFF.

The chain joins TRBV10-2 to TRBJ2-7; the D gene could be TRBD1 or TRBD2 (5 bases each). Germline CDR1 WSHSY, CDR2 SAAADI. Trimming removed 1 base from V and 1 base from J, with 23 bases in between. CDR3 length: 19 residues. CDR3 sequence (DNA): TGCGCCAGCAGTGAGTGGTCGGTTTCCGGGACCTCATTTTCCTACGAGCAGTACTTC. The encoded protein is CASSEWSVSGTSFSYEQYF.

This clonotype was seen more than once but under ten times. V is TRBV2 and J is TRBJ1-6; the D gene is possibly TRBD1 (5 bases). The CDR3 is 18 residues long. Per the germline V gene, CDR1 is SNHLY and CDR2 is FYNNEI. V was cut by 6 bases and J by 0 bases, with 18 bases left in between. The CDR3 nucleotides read TGTGCCAGCAGCAATCCAGGGCGGGGGAGCTCCTATAATTCACCCCTCCACTTT. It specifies CASSNPGRGSSYNSPLHF.

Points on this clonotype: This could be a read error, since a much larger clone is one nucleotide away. CDR3: CASSLVLDSNEQFF. CDR3 coding DNA: TGTGCCAGCAGCTTGGTACTAGATTCCAATGAGCAGTTCTTC. V usage is TRBV7-2 and J usage is TRBJ2-1, with D possibly being TRBD2 (5 bases). Trimming took 3 bases from V and 6 from J, leaving 12 bases between them. Germline loops: CDR1 SGHTA, CDR2 FQGNSA. The CDR3 spans 14 residues.